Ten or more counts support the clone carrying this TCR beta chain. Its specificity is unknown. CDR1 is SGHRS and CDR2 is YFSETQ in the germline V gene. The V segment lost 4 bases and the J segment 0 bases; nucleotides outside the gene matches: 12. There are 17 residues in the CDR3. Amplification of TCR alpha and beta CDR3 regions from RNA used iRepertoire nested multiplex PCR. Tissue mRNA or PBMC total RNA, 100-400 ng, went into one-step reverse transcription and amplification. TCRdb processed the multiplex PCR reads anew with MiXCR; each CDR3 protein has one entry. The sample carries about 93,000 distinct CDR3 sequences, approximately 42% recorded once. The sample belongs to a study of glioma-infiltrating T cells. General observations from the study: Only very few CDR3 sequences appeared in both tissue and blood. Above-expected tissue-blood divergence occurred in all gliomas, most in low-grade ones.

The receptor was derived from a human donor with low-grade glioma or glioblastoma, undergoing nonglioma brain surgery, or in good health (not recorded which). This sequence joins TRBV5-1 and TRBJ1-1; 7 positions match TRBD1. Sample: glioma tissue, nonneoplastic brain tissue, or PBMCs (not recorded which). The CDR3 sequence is CASSEGQAVNLNTEAFF. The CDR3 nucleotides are TGCGCCAGCAGCGAAGGACAGGCCGTAAATTTGAACACTGAAGCTTTCTTT. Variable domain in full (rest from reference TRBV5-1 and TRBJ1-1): KAGVTQTPRYLIKTRGQQVTLSCSPISGHRSVSWYQQTPGQGLQFLFEYFSETQRNKGNFPGRFSGRQFSNSRSEMNVSTLELGDSALYLCASSEGQAVNLNTEAFFGQGTRLTVV.